This TCR beta chain was documented in a study of monozygotic twins with inflammatory bowel disease. Study-wide results and limits: A single strong clonotype or signal linked to IBD was not supported. Discordant twins had repertoire similarity that did not differ from that of concordant twins, possibly from limited power.

Germline V lookup: CDR1 KGHDR, CDR2 SFDVKD. The CDR3 sequence is 15 residues long. Donors gave around 2.6 ml of blood apiece. Molecular identifiers with 6-nucleotide sample barcodes were added during cDNA synthesis via template switching. Each CDR3 protein gets one entry in TCRdb, which reprocessed the 5' RACE reads and gives no DNA. The sample totals about 420,000 distinct CDR3 sequences; its top ten clones hold 2% to 2.5%. With regard to this clonotype: Its antigen is not known.

J is TRBJ2-2 and V is TRBV24-1; the D call of TRBD2 rests on TCRdb alone, since no DNA is present to check it. The source is a human donor with ulcerative colitis or Crohn's disease, or a healthy co-twin of an affected twin (not recorded which). Sequences were obtained from blood. The CDR3 loop reads CATKSSGVRGGELFF.